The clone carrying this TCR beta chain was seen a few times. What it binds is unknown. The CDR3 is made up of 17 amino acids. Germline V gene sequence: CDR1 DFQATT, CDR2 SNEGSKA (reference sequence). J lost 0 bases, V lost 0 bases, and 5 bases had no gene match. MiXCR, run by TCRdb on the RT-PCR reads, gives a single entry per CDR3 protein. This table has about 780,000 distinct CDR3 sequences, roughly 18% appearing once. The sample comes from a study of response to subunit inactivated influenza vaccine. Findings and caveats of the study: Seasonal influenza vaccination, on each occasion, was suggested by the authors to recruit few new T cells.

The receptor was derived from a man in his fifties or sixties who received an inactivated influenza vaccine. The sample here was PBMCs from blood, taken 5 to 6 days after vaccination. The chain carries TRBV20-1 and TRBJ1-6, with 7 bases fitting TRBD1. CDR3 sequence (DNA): TGCAGTGCTAGAGACGCTGGGGACAGCTCCTATAATTCACCCCTCCACTTT. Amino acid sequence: CSARDAGDSSYNSPLHF.